Below are 6 T cell receptor beta chains sequenced from a single sample in a study of cytomegalovirus exposure and HLA in healthy donors. The PCR was carried out with 60 Vbeta primers and 13 Jbeta primers. Sequencing used immunoSEQ multiplex PCR; TCRdb keeps in-frame clones, though not all of them. The sample yields 85,000 to 120,000 clones, approximately 82% seen once. The sample taken for sequencing was PBMCs. These receptor sequences come from a man in his forties or fifties in good health and CMV-seronegative.

The J gene is TRBJ1-6, the V gene TRBV5-6; no reliable D call. This CDR3 is built from 13 residues. Germline values: CDR1 SGHDT, CDR2 YYEEEE. V lost 0 bases and J lost 8, with 6 bases in between. The CDR3: CASSLAFDSPLHF. DNA for the CDR3: TGTGCCAGCAGCTTGGCCTTCGATTCACCCCTCCACTTT. Supplemented by reference TRBV5-6 and TRBJ1-6, the full variable domain reads DAGVTQSPTHLIKTRGQQVTLRCSPKSGHDTVSWYQQALGQGPQFIFQYYEEEERQRGNFPDRFSGHQFPNYSSELNVNALLLGDSALYLCASSLAFDSPLHFGNGTRLTVT.

The gene calls are TRBV6-1 and TRBJ1-1, with a weak D call TRBD1 (6 bases). This CDR3 contains 14 residues. Trimming cost V 3 bases and J 5 bases, with 13 bases left between them. Germline CDR1 is MNHNS and CDR2 is SASEGT. In DNA form, the CDR3 reads TGTGCCAGCAGTGAGGGGGGGGCGCGTACTGAAGCTTTCTTT. As protein: CASSEGGARTEAFF.

The chain has TRBV25-1 and TRBJ1-1, with D perhaps matching TRBD1 (6 bases). Between the trimmed V and J ends, which lost 5 bases and 1 base, there was a span of 14 bases. The CDR3 contains 15 residues. The germline gives CDR1 MGHDK, CDR2 SYGVNS. The CDR3 loop is CASSKAGAGNTEAFF. CDR3 in DNA: TGTGCCAGCAGTAAAGCAGGGGCTGGGAACACTGAAGCTTTCTTT.

This chain connects TRBV15 to TRBJ1-4; 8 bases map to TRBD1. The CDR3 contains 16 residues. Germline V CDR1 and CDR2: LNHNV, YYDKDF (reference sequence). Trimming at V came to 0 bases and at J to 7 bases, leaving 7 bases not matched to a gene. The CDR3 sequence is CATSREFQGAGEKLFF. The CDR3 nucleotides are TGTGCCACCAGCAGAGAATTTCAGGGGGCTGGTGAAAAACTGTTTTTT. The entire variable domain, with the rest obtained from reference TRBV15 and TRBJ1-4, is as follows: DAMVIQNPRYQVTQFGKPVTLSCSQTLNHNVMYWYQQKSSQAPKLLFHYYDKDFNNEADTPDNFQSRRPNTSFCFLDIRSPGLGDTAMYLCATSREFQGAGEKLFFGSGTQLSVL.

The chain recombines TRBV20-1 with TRBJ1-1, with D maybe TRBD1 (5 bases). V lost 3 bases and J 10 bases, leaving 12 bases between the germline ends. Looked up from germline, CDR1 is DFQATT and CDR2 is SNEGSKA (reference sequence). The CDR3 has 11 residues. Here the CDR3 DNA reads TGCAGTGCTAGGGCAGGGTTAGGAGCTTTCTTT. Encoded protein: CSARAGLGAFF.

The chain uses TRBV5-3 and TRBJ1-1, with a weak D call TRBD1 (6 bases). TRBV5-3 is marked as an open reading frame, function uncertain. This CDR3 spans 17 amino acids. The V and J ends lost 0 bases and 1 base respectively, with 16 bases between them. The CDR3 loop is CARSLVQGRGANTEAFF. Written as DNA, the CDR3 is TGTGCCAGAAGCTTGGTCCAGGGGAGAGGGGCGAACACTGAAGCTTTCTTT.